These 4 T cell receptor beta chains share one sample of origin, sequenced in a study of blood T cell repertoires in COVID-19. Data came from immunoSEQ multiplex PCR; TCRdb stores just in-frame clones and leaves some out. The sample includes roughly 99,000 clones, about 89% of them seen just once. Specimen: peripheral blood. Receptors originate from a woman aged 25 to 45 with acute or convalescent COVID-19.

CDR3 coding DNA: TGTGCCAGTAGTATAGGTGGTTCGGGGGGGTTGACAGATACGCAGTATTTT. Translated: CASSIGGSGGLTDTQYF. The chain joins TRBV19 to TRBJ2-3, with 8 positions matching TRBD2. V lost 1 base to trimming and J lost 3 bases; unmatched junction nucleotides: 9. Germline V gives CDR1 LNHDA, CDR2 SQIVND (reference sequence). This CDR3 is built from 17 residues.

The gene calls are TRBV29-1 and TRBJ2-4, with D unresolved. This CDR3 is 14 amino acids long. Trimming left V 4 bases short and J 3 bases short, with 13 bases between. Germline V gene lookup returns CDR1 SQVTM and CDR2 ANQGSEA. The DNA of the CDR3 is TGCAGCGTTGCTGAGGTATTTAACAAAAACATTCAGTACTTC. It codes for CSVAEVFNKNIQYF.

The rearrangement links TRBV27 to TRBJ2-3; TRBD1 aligns across 7 bases. Per the germline V gene, CDR1 is MNHEY and CDR2 is SMNVEV (reference sequence). After removal of 4 bases from V and 4 bases from J, the junction contained 5 bases not matched to a gene. This CDR3 spans 14 amino acids. This chain's CDR3 is CASSSGQAADTQYF. The DNA for the CDR3 is TGTGCCAGCAGTTCCGGACAGGCCGCAGATACGCAGTATTTT.

The CDR3 loop reads CASSDPTTYRPQHF. Written as DNA, the CDR3 is TGTGCCAGCAGTGACCCGACTACATATCGGCCCCAGCATTTT. This chain uses TRBV6-4 with TRBJ1-5; D is unclear. V was pared by 2 bases and J by 9 bases, with 14 bases between. Germline CDR1 and CDR2: MRHNA and SNTAGT. This CDR3 has 14 residues.